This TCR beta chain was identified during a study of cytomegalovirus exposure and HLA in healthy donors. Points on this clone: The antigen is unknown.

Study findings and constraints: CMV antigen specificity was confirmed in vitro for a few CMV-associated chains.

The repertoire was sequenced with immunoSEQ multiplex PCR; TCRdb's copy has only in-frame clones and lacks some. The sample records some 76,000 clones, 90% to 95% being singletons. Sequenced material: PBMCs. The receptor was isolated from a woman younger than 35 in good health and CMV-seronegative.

The CDR3 nucleotides are TGTGCCAGCAGTTTATCGGCACAATACGAGCAGTACTTC. It codes for CASSLSAQYEQYF. V and J are TRBV27 and TRBJ2-7; D unclear. Looked up from germline, CDR1 is MNHEY and CDR2 is SMNVEV (reference sequence). The CDR3 is 13 amino acids. V lost 0 bases, J lost 4 bases, and 7 bases lay in between.